This T cell receptor (beta chain) was captured in a study of T cell responses to AZD1222 COVID-19 vaccine. General study findings and limits: Among AZD1222 vaccinees, only 5 to 7 were seropositive at baseline.

The repertoire was sequenced with immunoSEQ multiplex PCR; TCRdb's copy has only in-frame clones and lacks some. There are approximately 89,000 clones in the sample; about 88% occur only once, and about an eighth lies in the top ten. About this clone itself: The antigen remains unidentified.

The CDR3 covers 16 residues. The V end lost 4 bases, the J end lost 0 bases, and 13 bases lay between the germline ends. Germline lookup yields CDR1 SGHVS and CDR2 FQNEAQ. The V gene is TRBV7-8, the J gene TRBJ1-5; D is perhaps TRBD1 (6 bases). The TCR was taken from an adult in good health. The sample was peripheral blood, taken on day 0 of AZD1222 vaccination. DNA for the CDR3: TGTGCCAGCAGCTCATGGAGGGGGACTAGCAATCAGCCCCAGCATTTT. It is translated as CASSSWRGTSNQPQHF.